These T cell receptor beta chains were read from a single sample in a study of identical twins. Each CDR3 protein is one row after TCRdb ran MiXCR on the 5' RACE reads. The sample shows over 600,000 distinct CDR3 sequences, around 20% of them seen only once. These same data were also listed under a study on T cells expressing NK-cell markers.

The sequenced material came from PBMCs. These receptor sequences come from a woman aged 18-35 years in good health. CDR3s include the opening cysteine and the closing phenylalanine or tryptophan. The D gene is left open where the match is weak. Clone size is given for some rows only: seen once, a few or many times, or a class if the clone is expanded.

abundance | j_gene | v_gene | d_gene | CDR3nt | CDR3aa
NA | TRBJ2-2 | TRBV24-1 | NA | TGTGCCACCAGTGATTCGTTTTCCCACACCGGGGAGCTGTTTTTT | CATSDSFSHTGELFF
NA | TRBJ2-7 | TRBV5-5 | TRBD2 | TGTGCCAGCAGCTTGTCATGGCTAGCGGGGTCCTACGAGCAGTACTTC | CASSLSWLAGSYEQYF
NA | TRBJ2-2 | TRBV29-1 | TRBD1 | TGCAGCGCAGGGGGAACCGCCCTTGCTCCCGGGGAGCTGTTTTTT | CSAGGTALAPGELFF
NA | TRBJ2-7 | TRBV7-9 | TRBD1 | TGTGCCACCCAAGGGGGCCCCTACGAGCAGTACTTC | CATQGGPYEQYF
few | TRBJ1-1 | TRBV20-1 | NA | TGCAGTGCTAGAGGAGGGGATTTGATGAACACTGAAGCTTTCTTT | CSARGGDLMNTEAFF
many | TRBJ2-1 | TRBV7-6 | NA | TGTGCCAGCAGCTTGGACGTAGGTTATGAGCAGTTCTTC | CASSLDVGYEQFF
many | TRBJ2-3 | TRBV12-3/TRBV12-4 | NA | TGTGCCAGCAGCCCGGCAGGGTTTGGGACAGATACGCAGTATTTT | CASSPAGFGTDTQYF
many | TRBJ2-7 | TRBV5-1 | NA | TGCGCCAGCAGCTTTGCGCAGGGAAATTTCTACGAGCAGTACTTC | CASSFAQGNFYEQYF
NA | TRBJ2-7 | TRBV5-1 | NA | TGCGCCAGCAGCTTAACTCCCGGGACATTCTACGAGCAGTACTTC | CASSLTPGTFYEQYF
many | TRBJ1-1 | TRBV12-3/TRBV12-4 | NA | TGTGCCAGCAGTTTAAGGGTTGGGTACACTGAAGCTTTCTTT | CASSLRVGYTEAFF
NA | TRBJ1-5 | TRBV18 | TRBD1 | TGTGCCAGCTCATCCCCAGGGGGCCAGCCCCAGCATTTT | CASSSPGGQPQHF
few | TRBJ2-6 | TRBV6-5 | NA | TGTGCCAGCAGTTATGTTAAGAACACGCCTGGGGCCAACGTCCTGACTTTC | CASSYVKNTPGANVLTF
NA | TRBJ2-3 | TRBV12-3/TRBV12-4 | NA | TGTGCCAGCAGTTTGGGACGCCCTAGCACAGATACGCAGTATTTT | CASSLGRPSTDTQYF
many | TRBJ2-3 | TRBV20-1 | TRBD2 | TGCAGTACCCCGACTAGCGGGAGTTCAGATACGCAGTATTTT | CSTPTSGSSDTQYF
many | TRBJ2-1 | TRBV20-1 | NA | TGCAGTGCTAGACCCTTAGAGGGTCAGTCCTACAATGAGCAGTTCTTC | CSARPLEGQSYNEQFF
NA | TRBJ2-7 | TRBV4-3 | TRBD1 | TGCGCCAGCAGGGTGGGACAGGGTGCCTACGAGCAGTACTTC | CASRVGQGAYEQYF
few | TRBJ1-4 | TRBV12-3/TRBV12-4 | TRBD1 | TGTGCCAGCATCGCCGGACAGGGGGGTGAAAAACTGTTTTTT | CASIAGQGGEKLFF
few | TRBJ2-3 | TRBV7-2 | NA | TGTGCCAGCAGTGATACACAGGGAGGCTATACGCAGTATTTT | CASSDTQGGYTQYF
few | TRBJ2-1 | TRBV20-1 | NA | TGCAGTGCTAGAGGGGGAACAGTTTCCAATGAGCAGTTCTTC | CSARGGTVSNEQFF
NA | TRBJ2-5 | TRBV5-1 | NA | TGCGCCACGTCCCACAGGGAGGGAGAGACCCAGTACTTC | CATSHREGETQYF
NA | TRBJ1-1 | TRBV30 | NA | TGTGCCTGGAGTTTATGGACTTTGAACACTGAAGCTTTCTTT | CAWSLWTLNTEAFF
few | TRBJ2-3 | TRBV5-1 | TRBD2 | TGCGCCAGCAGACTCCGAACCGGGACTACCTCCACAGATACGCAGTATTTT | CASRLRTGTTSTDTQYF
many | TRBJ1-1 | TRBV5-6 | TRBD1 | TGTGCCAGCAGCTTGGAGGTCAGGGGGCGAGACACTGAAGCTTTCTTT | CASSLEVRGRDTEAFF
NA | TRBJ2-4 | TRBV7-2 | NA | TGTGCCAGCCAAGAATGGACAGATAAAAACATTCAGTACTTC | CASQEWTDKNIQYF
NA | TRBJ1-5 | TRBV7-8 | NA | TGTGCCAGCAGCTTCTGGCAGGGTGGTCAGCCCCAGCATTTT | CASSFWQGGQPQHF
NA | TRBJ2-3 | TRBV5-5 | TRBD1 | TGTGCCAGCAGCTTGGAGACGGGACAGGGGGCAGATACGCAGTATTTT | CASSLETGQGADTQYF
few | TRBJ2-3 | TRBV4-2 | NA | TGTGCCAGCAGCCCGCTTATCGATCGTCCCCGGCAGGAGAGAGATACGCAGTATTTT | CASSPLIDRPRQERDTQYF
NA | TRBJ2-1 | TRBV29-1 | NA | TGCAGCGTTGCCATGTATTACAATGAGCAGTTCTTC | CSVAMYYNEQFF
few | TRBJ1-4 | TRBV12-3/TRBV12-4 | NA | TGTGCCAGCACCCTTAGGGGATTGGATGAAAAACTGTTTTTT | CASTLRGLDEKLFF
few | TRBJ2-7 | TRBV3-1 | NA | TGTGCCAGCAGCCAGAAGGTCTTCGCCTACGAGCAGTACTTC | CASSQKVFAYEQYF
NA | TRBJ1-2 | TRBV3-1 | TRBD1 | TGTGCCAGCAGCCGGGGGACAGCTAACTATGGCTACACCTTC | CASSRGTANYGYTF
NA | TRBJ2-2 | TRBV2 | NA | TGTGCCAGCAGTATAGACAACACCGGGGAGCTGTTTTTT | CASSIDNTGELFF
NA | TRBJ2-2 | TRBV10-2 | NA | TGCGCCAGCATTCTGAACACCGGGGAGCTGTTTTTT | CASILNTGELFF
many | TRBJ2-1 | TRBV20-1 | NA | TGCAGTGCCACGGGACGATCCAGTTTTAGCAATGAGCAGTTCTTC | CSATGRSSFSNEQFF
few | TRBJ2-5 | TRBV5-1 | NA | TGCGCCAGCAGCGACAACGGGGAGACCCAGTACTTC | CASSDNGETQYF
many | TRBJ2-7 | TRBV3-1 | NA | TGTGCCAGCAGCCAAGAATGGGGGTACGAGCAGTACTTC | CASSQEWGYEQYF
many | TRBJ2-4 | TRBV20-1 | TRBD1 | TGCAGTGCTTATGACAGGGTAGCCAAAAACATTCAGTACTTC | CSAYDRVAKNIQYF
NA | TRBJ1-4 | TRBV5-5 | TRBD1 | TGTGCCAGCCGAGACAGGGGTCATGAAAAACTGTTTTTT | CASRDRGHEKLFF
NA | TRBJ2-1 | TRBV20-1 | NA | TGCAGTGCTAGTGGGGCCACAAATGAGCAGTTCTTC | CSASGATNEQFF
NA | TRBJ2-5 | TRBV5-1 | NA | TGCGCCAGCAGGGACGGGTACCAAGAGACCCAGTACTTC | CASRDGYQETQYF
NA | TRBJ2-1 | TRBV6-1 | TRBD1 | TGTGCCAGCAGTGGCGCGGACAGGGGGCCCGTGGGAGCGCTCTTC | CASSGADRGPVGALF
NA | TRBJ2-3 | TRBV3-1 | TRBD2 | TGTGCCAGCAGCCAAGATCGATGGACTAGCGGGCCCTACACAGATACGCAGTATTTT | CASSQDRWTSGPYTDTQYF
many | TRBJ2-3 | TRBV12-3/TRBV12-4 | TRBD2 | TGTGCCAGCAGTTTGCCTAGCGGGTCGGATACGCAGTATTTT | CASSLPSGSDTQYF
NA | TRBJ1-2 | TRBV12-3/TRBV12-4 | NA | TGTGCCAGCAGCAAAAAGAGGGATTATGGCTACACCTTC | CASSKKRDYGYTF
NA | TRBJ2-2 | TRBV20-1 | NA | TGCAGTGGACAGAACAGGAGGACCGGGGAGCTGTTTTTT | CSGQNRRTGELFF
NA | TRBJ1-2 | TRBV20-1 | NA | TGCAGTGCCCCCGACGGACTCTATGGCTACACCTTC | CSAPDGLYGYTF
NA | TRBJ2-1 | TRBV6-5 | TRBD2 | TGTGCCAGCAGTTTCTTCGGGACTAGCGGATACAATGAGCAGTTCTTC | CASSFFGTSGYNEQFF
few | TRBJ1-1 | TRBV7-2 | NA | TGTGCCAGCAGCGACACCTTCTTT | CASSDTFF
NA | TRBJ2-1 | TRBV7-2 | TRBD2 | TGTGCCAGCAGCCCTTTGGGGGGAGGGCCCTACAATGAGCAGTTCTTC | CASSPLGGGPYNEQFF
NA | TRBJ1-2 | TRBV20-1 | TRBD1 | TGCAGTGCTCCGGACAGGGCCGGCGACTATGGCTACACCTTC | CSAPDRAGDYGYTF
NA | TRBJ2-3 | TRBV7-9 | NA | TGTGCCAGCAGCTTAATACTAGGAAGCACAGATACGCAGTATTTT | CASSLILGSTDTQYF
NA | TRBJ2-2 | TRBV20-1 | TRBD1 | TGCAGTGCTATGACAGGGGCGACCGGGGAGCTGTTTTTT | CSAMTGATGELFF
few | TRBJ2-7 | TRBV20-1 | TRBD2 | TGCAGTGCTCCCCCGTCGGCTAGCGGGAGAAACGAGCAGTACTTC | CSAPPSASGRNEQYF
NA | TRBJ2-1 | TRBV14 | NA | TGTGCCAGCAGCCAAATGTACCTCTCCTACAATGAGCAGTTCTTC | CASSQMYLSYNEQFF